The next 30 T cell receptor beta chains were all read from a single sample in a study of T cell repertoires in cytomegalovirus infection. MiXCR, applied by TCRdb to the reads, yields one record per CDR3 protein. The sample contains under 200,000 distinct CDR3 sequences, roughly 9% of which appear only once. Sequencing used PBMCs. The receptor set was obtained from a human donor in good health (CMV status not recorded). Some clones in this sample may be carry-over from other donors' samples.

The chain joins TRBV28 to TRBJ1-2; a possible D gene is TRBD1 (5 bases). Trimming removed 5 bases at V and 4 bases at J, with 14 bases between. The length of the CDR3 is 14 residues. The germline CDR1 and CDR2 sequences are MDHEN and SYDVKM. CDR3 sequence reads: CASSLGAMPYGYTF. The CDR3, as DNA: TGTGCCAGCAGTCTAGGGGCTATGCCCTATGGCTACACCTTC.

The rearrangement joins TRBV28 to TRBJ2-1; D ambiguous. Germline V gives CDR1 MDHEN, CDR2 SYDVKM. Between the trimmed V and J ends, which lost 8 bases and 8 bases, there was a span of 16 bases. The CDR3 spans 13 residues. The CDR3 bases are TGTGCCAGCGTGGAGTGGAGCCAGTATGAGCAGTTCTTC. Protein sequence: CASVEWSQYEQFF.

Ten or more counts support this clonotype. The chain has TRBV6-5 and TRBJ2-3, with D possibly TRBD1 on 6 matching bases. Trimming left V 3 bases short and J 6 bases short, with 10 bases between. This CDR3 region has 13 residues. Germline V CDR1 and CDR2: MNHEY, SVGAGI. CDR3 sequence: CASSYGRGDTQYF. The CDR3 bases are TGTGCCAGCAGTTATGGTAGGGGGGATACGCAGTATTTT.

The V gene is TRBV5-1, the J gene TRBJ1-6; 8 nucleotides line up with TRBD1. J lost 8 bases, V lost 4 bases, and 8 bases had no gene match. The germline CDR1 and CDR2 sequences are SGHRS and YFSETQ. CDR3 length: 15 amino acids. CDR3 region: CASSRSGQADSPLHF. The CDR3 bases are TGCGCCAGCAGCAGATCGGGACAGGCGGATTCACCCCTCCACTTT.

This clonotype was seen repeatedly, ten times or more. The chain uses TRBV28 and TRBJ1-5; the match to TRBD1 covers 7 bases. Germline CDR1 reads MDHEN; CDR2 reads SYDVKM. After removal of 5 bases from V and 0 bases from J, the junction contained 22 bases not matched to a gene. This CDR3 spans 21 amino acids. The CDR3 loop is CASSPLRGQTGRPNSNQPQHF. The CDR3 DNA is TGTGCCAGCAGTCCACTAAGGGGGCAGACAGGACGGCCGAATAGCAATCAGCCCCAGCATTTT.

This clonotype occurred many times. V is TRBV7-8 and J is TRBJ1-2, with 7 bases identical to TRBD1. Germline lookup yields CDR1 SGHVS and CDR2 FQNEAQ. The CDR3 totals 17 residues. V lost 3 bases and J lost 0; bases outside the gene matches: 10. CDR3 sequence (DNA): TGTGCCAGCAGCTTCACCAGACAGGGCCCGACTAACTATGGCTACACCTTC. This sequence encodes CASSFTRQGPTNYGYTF.

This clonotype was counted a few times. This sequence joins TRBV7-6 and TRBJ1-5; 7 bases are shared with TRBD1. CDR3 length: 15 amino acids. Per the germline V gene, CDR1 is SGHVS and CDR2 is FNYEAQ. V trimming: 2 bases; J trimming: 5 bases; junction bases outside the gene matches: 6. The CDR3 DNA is TGTGCCAGCAGCTTAAGAGGGGGCGAGGATCAGCCCCAGCATTTT. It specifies CASSLRGGEDQPQHF.

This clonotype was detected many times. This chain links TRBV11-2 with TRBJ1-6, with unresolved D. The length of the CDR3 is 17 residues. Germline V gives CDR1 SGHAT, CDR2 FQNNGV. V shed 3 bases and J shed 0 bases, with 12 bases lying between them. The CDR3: CASSLVKGGSYNSPLHF. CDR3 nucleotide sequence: TGTGCCAGCAGCTTGGTTAAGGGAGGCTCCTATAATTCACCCCTCCACTTT.

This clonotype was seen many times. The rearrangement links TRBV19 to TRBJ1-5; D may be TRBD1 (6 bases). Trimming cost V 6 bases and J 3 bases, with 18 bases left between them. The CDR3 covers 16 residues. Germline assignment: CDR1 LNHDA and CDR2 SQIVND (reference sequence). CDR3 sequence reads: CASSLRDTNFNQPQHF. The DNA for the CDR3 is TGTGCCAGTAGCCTCCGGGACACAAATTTCAATCAGCCCCAGCATTTT.

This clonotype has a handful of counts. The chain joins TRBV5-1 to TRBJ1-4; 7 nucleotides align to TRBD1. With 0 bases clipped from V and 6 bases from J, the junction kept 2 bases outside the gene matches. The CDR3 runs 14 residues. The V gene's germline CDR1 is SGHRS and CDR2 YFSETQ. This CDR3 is CASSLARGDEKLFF. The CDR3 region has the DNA TGCGCCAGCAGCTTGGCCAGGGGGGATGAAAAACTGTTTTTT.

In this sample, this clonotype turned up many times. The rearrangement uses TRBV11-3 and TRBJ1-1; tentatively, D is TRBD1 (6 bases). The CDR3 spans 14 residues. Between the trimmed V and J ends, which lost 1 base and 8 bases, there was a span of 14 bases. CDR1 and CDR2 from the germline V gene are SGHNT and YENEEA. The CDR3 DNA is TGTGCCAGCAGCTTAGGCGGGGGCGCGAAGGAAGCTTTCTTT. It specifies CASSLGGGAKEAFF.

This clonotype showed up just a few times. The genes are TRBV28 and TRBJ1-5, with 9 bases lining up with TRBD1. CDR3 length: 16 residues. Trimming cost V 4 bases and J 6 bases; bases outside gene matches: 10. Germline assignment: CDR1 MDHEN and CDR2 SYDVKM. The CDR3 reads CASSSGTGYVGQPQHF. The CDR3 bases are TGTGCCAGCAGTTCGGGGACAGGGTATGTTGGTCAGCCCCAGCATTTT.

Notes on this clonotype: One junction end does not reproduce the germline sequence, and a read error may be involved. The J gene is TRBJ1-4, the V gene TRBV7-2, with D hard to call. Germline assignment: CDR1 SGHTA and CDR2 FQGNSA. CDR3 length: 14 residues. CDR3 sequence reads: CASSLSSEGEKLLF. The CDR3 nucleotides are TGTGCCAGCAGCTTGAGTAGCGAAGGTGAAAAACTGTTGTTT.

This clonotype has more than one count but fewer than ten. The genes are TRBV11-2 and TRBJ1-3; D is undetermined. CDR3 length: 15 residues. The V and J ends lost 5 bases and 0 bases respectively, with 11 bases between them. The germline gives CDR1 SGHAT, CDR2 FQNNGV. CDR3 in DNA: TGTGCCAGCAGCCCCATGGGCCCCTCTGGAAACACCATATATTTT. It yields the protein CASSPMGPSGNTIYF.

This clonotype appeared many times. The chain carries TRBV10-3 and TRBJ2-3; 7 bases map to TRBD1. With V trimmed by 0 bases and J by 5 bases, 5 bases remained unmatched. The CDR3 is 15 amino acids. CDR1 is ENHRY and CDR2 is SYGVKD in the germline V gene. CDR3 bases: TGTGCCATCAGTGAGTCGGGGGACAGAGGAGATACGCAGTATTTT. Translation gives CAISESGDRGDTQYF.

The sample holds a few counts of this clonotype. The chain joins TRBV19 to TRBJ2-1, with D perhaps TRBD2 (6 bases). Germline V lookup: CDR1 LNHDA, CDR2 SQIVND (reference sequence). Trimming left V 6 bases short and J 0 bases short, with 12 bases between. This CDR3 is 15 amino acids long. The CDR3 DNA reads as TGTGCCAGTAGCGAGGAGGGAAGCTCCTACAATGAGCAGTTCTTC. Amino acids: CASSEEGSSYNEQFF.

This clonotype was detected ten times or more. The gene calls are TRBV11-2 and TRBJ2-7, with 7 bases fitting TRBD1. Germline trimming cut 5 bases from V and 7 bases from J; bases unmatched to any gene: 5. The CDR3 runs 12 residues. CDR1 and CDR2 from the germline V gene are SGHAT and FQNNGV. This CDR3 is CASSMDRQEQYF. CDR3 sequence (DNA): TGTGCCAGCAGCATGGACAGGCAGGAGCAGTACTTC.

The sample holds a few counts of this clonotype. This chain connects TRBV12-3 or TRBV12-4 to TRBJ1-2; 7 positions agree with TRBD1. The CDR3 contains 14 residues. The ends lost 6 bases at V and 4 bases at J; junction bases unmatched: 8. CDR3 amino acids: CASSQDRWGYGYTF. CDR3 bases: TGTGCCAGCAGCCAGGACAGGTGGGGCTATGGCTACACCTTC.

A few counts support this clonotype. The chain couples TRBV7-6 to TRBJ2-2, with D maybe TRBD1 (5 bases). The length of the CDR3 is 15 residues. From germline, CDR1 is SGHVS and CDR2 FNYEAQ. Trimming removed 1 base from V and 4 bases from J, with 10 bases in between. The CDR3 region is CASSLVTTGTGELFF. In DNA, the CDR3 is TGTGCCAGCAGCTTAGTAACTACAGGCACCGGGGAGCTGTTTTTT.

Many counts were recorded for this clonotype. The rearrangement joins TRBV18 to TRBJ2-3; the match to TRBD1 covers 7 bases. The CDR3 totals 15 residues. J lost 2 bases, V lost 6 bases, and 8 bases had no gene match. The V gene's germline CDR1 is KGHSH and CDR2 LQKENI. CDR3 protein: CASSSGTDFTDTQYF. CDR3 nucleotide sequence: TGTGCCAGCTCTTCGGGGACAGATTTCACAGATACGCAGTATTTT.

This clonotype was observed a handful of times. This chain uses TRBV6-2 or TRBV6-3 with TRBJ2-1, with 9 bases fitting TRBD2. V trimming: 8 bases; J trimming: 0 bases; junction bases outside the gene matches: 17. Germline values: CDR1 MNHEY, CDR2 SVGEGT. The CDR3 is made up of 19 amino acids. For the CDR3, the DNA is TGTGCCAGCCGGGGTAGCGGGCTAGCGGGACGATCCTCCTACAATGAGCAGTTCTTC. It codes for CASRGSGLAGRSSYNEQFF.

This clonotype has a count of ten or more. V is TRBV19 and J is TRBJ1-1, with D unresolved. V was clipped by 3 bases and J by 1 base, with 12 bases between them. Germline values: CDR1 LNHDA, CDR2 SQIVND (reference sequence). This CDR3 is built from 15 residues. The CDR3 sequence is CASSIKGLRNTEAFF. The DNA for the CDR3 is TGTGCCAGTAGTATTAAAGGCCTACGGAACACTGAAGCTTTCTTT.

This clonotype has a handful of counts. CDR3 region: CASGDLSSYNEQFF. CDR3 sequence (DNA): TGTGCCAGCGGCGACTTGTCCTCCTACAATGAGCAGTTCTTC. The rearrangement links TRBV6-1 to TRBJ2-1; D gene uncertain. Germline V gene sequence: CDR1 MNHNS, CDR2 SASEGT. The CDR3 extends over 14 amino acids. The V gene lost 8 bases and the J gene lost 0 bases, with 11 bases spanning the gap.

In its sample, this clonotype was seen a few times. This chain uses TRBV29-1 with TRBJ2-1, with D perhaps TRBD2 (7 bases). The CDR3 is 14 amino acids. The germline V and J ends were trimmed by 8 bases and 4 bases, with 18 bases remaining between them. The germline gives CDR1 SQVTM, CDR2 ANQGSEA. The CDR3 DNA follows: TGCAGCATTGGGGACGGGGGGCCGTACAATGAGCAGTTCTTC. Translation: CSIGDGGPYNEQFF.

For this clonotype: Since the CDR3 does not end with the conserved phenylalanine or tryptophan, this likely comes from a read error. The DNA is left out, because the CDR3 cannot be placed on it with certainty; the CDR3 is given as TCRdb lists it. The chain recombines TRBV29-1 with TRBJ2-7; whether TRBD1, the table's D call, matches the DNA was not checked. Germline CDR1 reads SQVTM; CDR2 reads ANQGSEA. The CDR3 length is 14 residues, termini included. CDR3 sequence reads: CSVGTGQSSYEHYS.

CDR3 sequence reads: CSASATGRRYDEQFF. CDR3 nucleotides: TGCAGTGCTAGTGCTACCGGGAGGCGATACGATGAGCAGTTCTTC. This sequence joins TRBV20-1 and TRBJ2-1; 7 bases are shared with TRBD2. CDR3 length: 15 residues. Trimming at V came to 3 bases and at J to 8 bases, leaving 13 bases not matched to a gene. Germline CDR1 is DFQATT and CDR2 is SNEGSKA (reference sequence).

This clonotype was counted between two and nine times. Here the CDR3 reads CSASAPSGSRYTGELFF. The CDR3 bases are TGCAGTGCTAGCGCGCCTAGCGGGAGTCGGTACACCGGGGAGCTGTTTTTT. The V gene is TRBV20-1, the J gene TRBJ2-2; 10 bases are shared with TRBD2. Trimming cost V 3 bases and J 3 bases; bases outside gene matches: 10. Germline CDR1 and CDR2: DFQATT and SNEGSKA (reference sequence). The CDR3 runs to 17 residues.

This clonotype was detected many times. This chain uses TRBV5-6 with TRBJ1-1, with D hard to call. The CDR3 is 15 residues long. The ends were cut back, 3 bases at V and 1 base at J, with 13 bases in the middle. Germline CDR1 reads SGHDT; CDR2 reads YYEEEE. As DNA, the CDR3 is TGTGCCAGCAGCTGGGTGGACCAACAGAACACTGAAGCTTTCTTT. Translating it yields CASSWVDQQNTEAFF.

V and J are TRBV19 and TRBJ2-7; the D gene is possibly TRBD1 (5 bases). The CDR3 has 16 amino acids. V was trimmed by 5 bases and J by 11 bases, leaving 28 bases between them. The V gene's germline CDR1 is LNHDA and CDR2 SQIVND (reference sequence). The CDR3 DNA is TGTGCCAGTAGTTCTACTTTCACTTCATCCACCCAAGGGGAGTACTTC. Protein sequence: CASSSTFTSSTQGEYF.

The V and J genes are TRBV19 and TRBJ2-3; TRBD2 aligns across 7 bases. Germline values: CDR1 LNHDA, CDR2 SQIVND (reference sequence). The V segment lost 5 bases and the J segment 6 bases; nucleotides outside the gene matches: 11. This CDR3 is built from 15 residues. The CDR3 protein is CASSLFRTSVDTQYF. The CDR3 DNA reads TGTGCCAGTAGTTTATTTCGGACTAGTGTGGATACGCAGTATTTT.